These 21 T cell receptor beta chains came from one sample sequenced in a study of breast tumors, draining lymph nodes, adjacent tissues. Each CDR3 protein is one row after TCRdb ran MiXCR on the multiplex PCR reads. This sample has 12,000 to 15,000 distinct CDR3 sequences, with 45% to 70% found just once. Sequences were obtained from tumor-adjacent breast tissue. These receptor sequences come from a female donor with breast cancer. Some clones in this sample may be carry-over from other donors' samples.

By frequency in the sample, this clonotype is medium-sized. This rearrangement joins TRBV10-3 to TRBJ2-7, with D uncertain. V was cut by 2 bases and J by 0 bases, with 11 bases left in between. The CDR3 contains 15 residues. Germline assignment: CDR1 ENHRY and CDR2 SYGVKD. The CDR3 reads CAISEPGRSSYEQYF. CDR3 DNA: TGTGCCATCAGTGAGCCAGGACGGTCCTCCTACGAGCAGTACTTC.

The rearrangement uses TRBV2 and TRBJ1-2, with 8 bases fitting TRBD1. This CDR3 is built from 14 residues. The germline gives CDR1 SNHLY, CDR2 FYNNEI. Trimming took 5 bases from V and 3 from J; bases not matched to a gene: 5. DNA of the CDR3: TGTGCCAGCAGTCTGGACAGGGAAGACTATGGCTACACCTTC. The encoded protein is CASSLDREDYGYTF.

This chain links TRBV7-6 with TRBJ1-5, with D possibly being TRBD1 (6 bases). This CDR3 is built from 13 residues. V was shortened by 5 bases and J by 5 bases, with 10 bases between the two germline ends. CDR1 and CDR2 from the germline V gene are SGHVS and FNYEAQ. Here the CDR3 reads CASSRTEDQPQHF. As DNA, the CDR3 is TGTGCCAGCAGCCGGACAGAAGATCAGCCCCAGCATTTT.

This clonotype was observed at least ten times. A single base separates this from a much larger clone, so it may be a read error. This sequence joins TRBV19 and TRBJ2-3; 8 bases map to TRBD2. The junction had 8 bases not matched to a gene; V was cut back by 6 bases and J by 6 bases. The length of the CDR3 is 14 residues. CDR1 and CDR2 (germline): LNHDA, SQIVND (reference sequence). CDR3 in DNA: TGTGCCAGTAGGCGGCCAGCGGGGGTCGATACGCAGTATTTT. Protein sequence: CASRRPAGVDTQYF. Drawing the rest from reference TRBV19 and TRBJ2-3, the complete variable domain is DGGITQSPKYLFRKEGQNVTLSCEQNLNHDAMYWYRQDPGQGLRLIYYSQIVNDFQKGDIAEGYSVSREKKESFPLTVTSAQKNPTAFYLCASRRPAGVDTQYFGPGTRLTVL.

The chain recombines TRBV6-6 with TRBJ2-7; possibly TRBD2 for D (5 bases). Trimming took off 2 bases at V and 6 bases at J, with 11 bases between the two ends. The CDR3 loop spans 13 amino acids. Germline V gene lookup returns CDR1 MNHNY and CDR2 SVGAGI (reference sequence). DNA for the CDR3: TGTGCCAGCAGTTACGGCGGAGGTGGCGAGCAGTACTTC. Its protein product is CASSYGGGGEQYF.

By proportion, this clonotype is medium-sized. The chain is built from TRBV9 and TRBJ2-3; TRBD2 matches at 15 bases. The J segment lost 5 bases and the V segment lost 4 bases, leaving 8 bases of the junction unmatched. This CDR3 spans 17 amino acids. Germline assignment: CDR1 SGDLS and CDR2 YYNGEE. CDR3 protein: CASSPRTSGGAKDTQYF. CDR3 DNA: TGTGCCAGCAGCCCCCGGACTAGCGGGGGGGCAAAAGATACGCAGTATTTT.

The chain uses TRBV20-1 and TRBJ2-4, with TRBD1 as a possible D gene (5 bases). This CDR3 is 13 amino acids long. V gave up 0 bases and J gave up 15 bases, with 18 bases separating them. Germline V gene lookup returns CDR1 DFQATT and CDR2 SNEGSKA (reference sequence). The CDR3 nucleotides read TGCAGTGCTAGAGACTCGACAGTAAACACTCGGTACTTC. Translation: CSARDSTVNTRYF.

The chain joins TRBV5-4 to TRBJ2-7; D not certain. Trimming stripped 0 bases from V and 3 bases from J, with 7 bases between. There are 13 residues in the CDR3. The germline V gene encodes CDR1 SGHNT and CDR2 YYREEE (reference sequence). The CDR3 sequence is CASSLAGYYEQYF. The CDR3 DNA reads as TGTGCCAGCAGCTTGGCCGGCTACTACGAGCAGTACTTC.

The chain employs TRBV19 and TRBJ2-5, with D possibly being TRBD2 (7 bases). The CDR3 totals 15 residues. Looked up from germline, CDR1 is LNHDA and CDR2 is SQIVND (reference sequence). The germline V and J ends were trimmed by 2 bases and 4 bases, with 14 bases remaining between them. The CDR3 DNA sequence: TGTGCCAGTAGTATATCGGGGGGCGGACGAGAGACCCAGTACTTC. Amino acids: CASSISGGGRETQYF.

The V and J genes are TRBV4-1 and TRBJ2-7; the D gene is possibly TRBD1 (7 bases). This CDR3 is built from 15 residues. The germline gives CDR1 MGHRA, CDR2 YSYEKL. The V end was cut by 2 bases, the J end by 3 bases, with 14 bases between. The CDR3 region has the DNA TGCGCCAGCAGCCAATGGGACCAGGGGGGCTACGAGCAGTACTTC. Translated: CASSQWDQGGYEQYF.

The genes are TRBV25-1 and TRBJ2-3, with 9 bases that match TRBD1. CDR1 MGHDK and CDR2 SYGVNS come from the germline V gene. With V trimmed by 5 bases and J by 3 bases, 9 bases remained unmatched. The CDR3 is 16 amino acids. CDR3 bases: TGTGCCAGCAGTAGTGGCGGGACAGGGAAGACAGATACGCAGTATTTT. It codes for CASSSGGTGKTDTQYF.

CDR3 protein: CSARISYGYTF. The CDR3 nucleotides are TGCAGTGCTCGGATTAGCTATGGCTACACCTTC. This chain links TRBV20-1 with TRBJ1-2; D not resolved. CDR3 length: 11 amino acids. V was trimmed by 5 bases and J by 4 bases, leaving 8 bases between them. The germline V gene encodes CDR1 DFQATT and CDR2 SNEGSKA (reference sequence).

This clonotype was seen ten or more times. A single base separates this from a much larger clone, so it may be a read error. In DNA, the CDR3 is TGTGCCAGCAGCCTTGGGACTAGCGGGGGCAATGAGCAGTTCTTC. Amino acids: CASSLGTSGGNEQFF. The chain combines TRBV6-4 with TRBJ2-1, with 14 bases lining up with TRBD2. CDR3 length: 15 amino acids. The trim removed 6 bases at V and 6 bases at J, leaving 4 bases unmatched. Germline CDR1 is MRHNA and CDR2 is SNTAGT.

This sequence joins TRBV7-9 and TRBJ2-7, with 8 bases aligning to TRBD1. The CDR3 extends over 15 amino acids. Germline V gene sequence: CDR1 SEHNR, CDR2 FQNEAQ (reference sequence). V trimming: 4 bases; J trimming: 4 bases; junction bases outside the gene matches: 9. CDR3: CASSSLDRAEYEQYF. The DNA for the CDR3 is TGTGCCAGCAGCTCCCTGGACAGGGCAGAATACGAGCAGTACTTC.

At least ten counts were recorded for this clonotype. A read error is possible here, since a much larger clone lies one base away. V is TRBV6-5 and J is TRBJ1-2; no definite D call. The CDR3 sequence is 14 residues long. The germline V and J ends were trimmed by 6 bases and 4 bases, with 15 bases remaining between them. Per the germline V gene, CDR1 is MNHEY and CDR2 is SVGAGI. The CDR3 here is CASRQRERTYGYTF. The DNA for the CDR3 is TGTGCCAGCAGGCAGCGGGAGCGGACCTATGGCTACACCTTC.

This clonotype was counted ten times or more. This chain links TRBV19 with TRBJ1-4; D not certain. The CDR3 totals 15 residues. The V gene's germline CDR1 is LNHDA and CDR2 SQIVND (reference sequence). The ends were cut back, 5 bases at V and 0 bases at J, with 10 bases in the middle. The CDR3 DNA follows: TGTGCCAGTAGTCTAGGAGTTGCAACTAATGAAAAACTGTTTTTT. It is translated as CASSLGVATNEKLFF.

The sample holds one count of this clonotype. CDR3 DNA sequence: TGTGCCAGCAGCTCCCTGGACGGGACAGGGAGCACAGATACGCAGTATTTT. Translated, it gives CASSSLDGTGSTDTQYF. The V call is TRBV7-9, the J call TRBJ2-3, with 9 positions matching TRBD1. The CDR3 contains 17 residues. Trimming at V came to 4 bases and at J to 0 bases, leaving 8 bases not matched to a gene. The germline V gene has CDR1 SEHNR and CDR2 FQNEAQ (reference sequence).

V gene TRBV9 combines with J gene TRBJ2-3, with D perhaps TRBD2 (7 bases). The V gene lost 2 bases and the J gene lost 3 bases, with 13 bases spanning the gap. CDR1 is SGDLS, CDR2 YYNGEE, per germline. This CDR3 has 15 amino acids. This CDR3 reads CASSVGGRETDTQYF. The CDR3 DNA sequence: TGTGCCAGCAGCGTCGGGGGGCGTGAGACAGATACGCAGTATTTT.

V gene TRBV29-1 combines with J gene TRBJ1-3, with D unclear. Trimming stripped 6 bases from V and 4 bases from J, with 7 bases between. The CDR3 runs to 11 residues. The germline CDR1 and CDR2 sequences are SQVTM and ANQGSEA. CDR3 nucleotides: TGCAGCGTAAAAAGCGGAAACACCATATATTTT. Amino acids: CSVKSGNTIYF. Looking up the rest from reference TRBV29-1 and TRBJ1-3 gives the full variable domain: SAVISQKPSRDICQRGTSLTIQCQVDSQVTMMFWYRQQPGQSLTLIATANQGSEATYESGFVIDKFPISRPNLTFSTLTVSNMSPEDSSIYLCSVKSGNTIYFGEGSWLTVV.

This clonotype was seen many times. V usage is TRBV11-3 and J usage is TRBJ2-1; either TRBD1 or TRBD2 may fit D (6 bases each). The CDR3 sequence is 15 residues long. V was cut by 3 bases and J by 7 bases, with 16 bases left in between. Germline lookup yields CDR1 SGHNT and CDR2 YENEEA. The DNA for the CDR3 is TGTGCCAGCAGCTTGTTTCTTGAGGGGGGTAATGAGCAGTTCTTC. Its protein is CASSLFLEGGNEQFF.

The chain carries TRBV2 and TRBJ1-5; 8 bases match TRBD1. The CDR3 covers 15 residues. Germline lookup yields CDR1 SNHLY and CDR2 FYNNEI. Germline trimming cut 3 bases from V and 7 bases from J; bases unmatched to any gene: 8. DNA for the CDR3: TGTGCCAGCAGTGATTGGGACAGGCAGGAACAGCCCCAGCATTTT. Encoded protein: CASSDWDRQEQPQHF.